This TCR beta chain was observed in a study of patients and donors after allogeneic stem cell transplantation. TCRdb reprocessed the RT-PCR reads via MiXCR and lists one record per CDR3 protein. The top ten hold 11% of the sample, which has roughly 230,000 distinct CDR3 sequences, roughly 14% seen once. This clonotype showed up many times. V trimming: 1 base; J trimming: 9 bases; junction bases outside the gene matches: 8. The length of the CDR3 is 14 residues. Germline V CDR1 and CDR2: DFQATT, SNEGSKA (reference sequence). The chain joins TRBV20-1 to TRBJ2-1, with 8 nucleotides matching TRBD2. This clonotype was sampled from a human donor who was either an allogeneic HSCT recipient or a stem cell or donor lymphocyte infusion donor (not recorded which). It is not recorded whose cells these are; they may come from a transplant donor. Input material: blood, either unsorted or a sorted T cell fraction (not recorded which). CDR3 amino acids: CSARGRGGAGEQFF. The CDR3 DNA reads TGCAGTGCTAGAGGCCGGGGGGGGGCGGGTGAGCAGTTCTTC.